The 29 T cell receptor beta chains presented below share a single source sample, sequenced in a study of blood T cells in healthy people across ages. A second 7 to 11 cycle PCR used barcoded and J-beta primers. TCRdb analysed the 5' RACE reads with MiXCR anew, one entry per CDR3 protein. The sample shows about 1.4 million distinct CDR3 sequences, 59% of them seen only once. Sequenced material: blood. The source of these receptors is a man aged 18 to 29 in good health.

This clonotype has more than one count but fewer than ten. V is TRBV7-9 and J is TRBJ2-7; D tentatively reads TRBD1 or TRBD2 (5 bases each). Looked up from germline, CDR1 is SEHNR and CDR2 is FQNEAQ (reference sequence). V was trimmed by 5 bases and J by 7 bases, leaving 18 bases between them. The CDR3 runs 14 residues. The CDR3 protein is CASSPIGTVYEQYF. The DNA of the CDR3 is TGTGCCAGCAGCCCGATCGGGACGGTTTATGAGCAGTACTTC.

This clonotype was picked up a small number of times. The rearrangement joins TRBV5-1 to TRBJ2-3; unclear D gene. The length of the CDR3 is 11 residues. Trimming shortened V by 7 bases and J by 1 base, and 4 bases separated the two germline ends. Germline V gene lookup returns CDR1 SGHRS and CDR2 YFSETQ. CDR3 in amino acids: CASARTDTQYF. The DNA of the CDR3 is TGCGCCAGCGCCCGCACAGATACGCAGTATTTT.

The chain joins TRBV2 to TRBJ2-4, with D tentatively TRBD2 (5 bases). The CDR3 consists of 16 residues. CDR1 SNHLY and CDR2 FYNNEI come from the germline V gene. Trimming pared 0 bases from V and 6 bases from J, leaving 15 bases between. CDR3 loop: CASSEALAGSPNIQYF. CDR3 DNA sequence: TGTGCCAGCAGTGAAGCGCTTGCGGGCAGTCCAAACATTCAGTACTTC.

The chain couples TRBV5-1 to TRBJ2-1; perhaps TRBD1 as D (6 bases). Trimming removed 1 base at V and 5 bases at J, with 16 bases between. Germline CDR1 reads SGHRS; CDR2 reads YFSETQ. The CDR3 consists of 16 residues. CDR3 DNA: TGCGCCAGCAGCTTGATGACAGGTGATAGGCACAATGAGCAGTTCTTC. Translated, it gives CASSLMTGDRHNEQFF.

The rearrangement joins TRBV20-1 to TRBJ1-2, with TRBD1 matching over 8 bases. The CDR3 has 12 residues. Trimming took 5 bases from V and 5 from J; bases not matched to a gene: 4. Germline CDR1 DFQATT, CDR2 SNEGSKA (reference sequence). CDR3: CSAAGGRYGYTF. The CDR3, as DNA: TGCAGTGCTGCAGGGGGCAGGTATGGCTACACCTTC.

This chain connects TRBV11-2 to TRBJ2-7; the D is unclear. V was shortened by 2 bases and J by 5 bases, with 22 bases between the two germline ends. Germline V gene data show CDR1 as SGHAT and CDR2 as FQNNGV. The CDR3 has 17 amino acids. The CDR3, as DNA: TGTGCCAGCAGCTTAAATTCCGGACGGCTAGGTTCGGACGAGCAGTACTTC. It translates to CASSLNSGRLGSDEQYF.

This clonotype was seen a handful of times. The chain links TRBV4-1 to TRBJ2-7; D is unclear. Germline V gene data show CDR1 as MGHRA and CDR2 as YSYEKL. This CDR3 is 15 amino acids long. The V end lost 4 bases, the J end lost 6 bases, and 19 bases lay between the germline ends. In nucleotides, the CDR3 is TGCGCCAGCAGCCCTTCCTCGAGTGCGGTTCGCGAGCAGTACTTC. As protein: CASSPSSSAVREQYF.

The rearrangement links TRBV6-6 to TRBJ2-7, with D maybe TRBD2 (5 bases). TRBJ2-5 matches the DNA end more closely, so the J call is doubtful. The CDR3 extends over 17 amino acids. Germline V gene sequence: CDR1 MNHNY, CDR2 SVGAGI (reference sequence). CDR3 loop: CASSYSRERVVRETQYF. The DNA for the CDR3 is TGTGCCAGCAGTTACTCGAGGGAAAGGGTTGTTCGGGAGACCCAGTACTTC.

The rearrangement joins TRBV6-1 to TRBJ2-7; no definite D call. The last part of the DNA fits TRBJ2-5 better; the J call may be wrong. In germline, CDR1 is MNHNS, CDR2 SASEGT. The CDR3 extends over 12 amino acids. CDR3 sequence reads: CASSVHSRTQYF. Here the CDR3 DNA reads TGTGCCAGCAGTGTCCACTCTAGGACCCAGTACTTC.

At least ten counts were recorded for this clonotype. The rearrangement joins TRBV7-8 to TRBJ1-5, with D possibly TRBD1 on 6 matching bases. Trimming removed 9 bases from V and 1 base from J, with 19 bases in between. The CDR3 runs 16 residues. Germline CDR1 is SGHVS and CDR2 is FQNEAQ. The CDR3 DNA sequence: TGTGCCAGTACCTCTAACACAGGGCTAAGCAATCAGCCCCAGCATTTT. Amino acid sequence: CASTSNTGLSNQPQHF.

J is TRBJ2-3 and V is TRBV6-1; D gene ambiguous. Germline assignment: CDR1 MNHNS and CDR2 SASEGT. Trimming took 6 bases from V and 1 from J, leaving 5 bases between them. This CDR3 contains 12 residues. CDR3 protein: CASRIRTDTQYF. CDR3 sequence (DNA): TGTGCCAGCAGGATTCGCACAGATACGCAGTATTTT.

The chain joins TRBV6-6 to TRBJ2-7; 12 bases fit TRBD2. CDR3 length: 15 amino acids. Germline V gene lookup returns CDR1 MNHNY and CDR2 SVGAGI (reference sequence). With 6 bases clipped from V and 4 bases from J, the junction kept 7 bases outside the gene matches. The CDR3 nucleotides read TGTGCCAGCAGCCCACTAGCGGGGGGCAAATACGAGCAGTACTTC. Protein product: CASSPLAGGKYEQYF.

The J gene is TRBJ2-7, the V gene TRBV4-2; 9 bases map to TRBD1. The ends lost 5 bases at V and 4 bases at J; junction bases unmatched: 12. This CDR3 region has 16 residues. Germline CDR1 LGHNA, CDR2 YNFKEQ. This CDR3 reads CASSNVQGTGHYEQYF. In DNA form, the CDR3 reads TGTGCCAGCAGCAACGTCCAAGGGACAGGGCATTACGAGCAGTACTTC.

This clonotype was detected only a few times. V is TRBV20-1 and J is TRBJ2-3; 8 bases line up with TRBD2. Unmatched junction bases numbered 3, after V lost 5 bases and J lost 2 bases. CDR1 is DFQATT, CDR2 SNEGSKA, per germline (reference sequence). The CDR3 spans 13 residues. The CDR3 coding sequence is TGCAGTGCTGGGGGACTAGTCACAGATACGCAGTATTTT. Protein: CSAGGLVTDTQYF.

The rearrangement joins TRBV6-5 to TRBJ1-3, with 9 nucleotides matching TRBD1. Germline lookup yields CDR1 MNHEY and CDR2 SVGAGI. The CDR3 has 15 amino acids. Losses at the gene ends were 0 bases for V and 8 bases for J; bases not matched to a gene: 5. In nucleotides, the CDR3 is TGTGCCAGCAGTTACTCGAGGGACAGGGCACACACCATATATTTT. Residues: CASSYSRDRAHTIYF.

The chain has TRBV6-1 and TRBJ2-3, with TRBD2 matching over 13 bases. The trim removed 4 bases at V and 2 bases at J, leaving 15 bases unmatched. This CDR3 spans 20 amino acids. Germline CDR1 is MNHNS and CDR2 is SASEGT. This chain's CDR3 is CASSGFGLAGAFSLTDTQYF. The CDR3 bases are TGTGCCAGCAGTGGATTCGGACTAGCGGGGGCCTTCTCCCTCACAGATACGCAGTATTTT.

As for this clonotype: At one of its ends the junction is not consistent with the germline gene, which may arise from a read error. The CDR3 DNA reads as TGTGCCAGCAGCTTACAGGGCGATGAGCAGTTCTTC. It specifies CASSLQGDEQFF. The chain is built from TRBV5-1 and TRBJ2-1; a weak D match, TRBD1 (6 bases). Germline assignment: CDR1 SGHRS and CDR2 YFSETQ. The length of the CDR3 is 12 residues.

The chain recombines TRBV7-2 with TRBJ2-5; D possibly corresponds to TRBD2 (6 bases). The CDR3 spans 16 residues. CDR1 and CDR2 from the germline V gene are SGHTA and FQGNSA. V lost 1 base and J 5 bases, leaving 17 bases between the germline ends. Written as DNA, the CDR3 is TGTGCCAGCAGCTTAGAATACGCGGGGCTGAGGGAGACCCAGTACTTC. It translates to CASSLEYAGLRETQYF.

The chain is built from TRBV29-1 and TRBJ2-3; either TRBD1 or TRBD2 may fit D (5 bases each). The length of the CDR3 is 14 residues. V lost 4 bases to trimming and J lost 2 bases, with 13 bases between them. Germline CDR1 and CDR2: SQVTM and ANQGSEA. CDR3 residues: CSVVVRGDTDTQYF. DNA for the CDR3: TGCAGCGTTGTAGTTAGAGGGGACACAGATACGCAGTATTTT.

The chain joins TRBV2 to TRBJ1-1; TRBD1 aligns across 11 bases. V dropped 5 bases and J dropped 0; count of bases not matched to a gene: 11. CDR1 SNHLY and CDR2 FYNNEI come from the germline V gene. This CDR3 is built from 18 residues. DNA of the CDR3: TGTGCCAGCAGTAATCCCCGGGACAGGGGGAACATGAACACTGAAGCTTTCTTT. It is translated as CASSNPRDRGNMNTEAFF.

CDR3 DNA sequence: TGCAGTGCTAGAGAGAACAGGGTTGACTACACCTTC. As protein: CSARENRVDYTF. The rearrangement links TRBV20-1 to TRBJ1-2; TRBD1 is a possible D gene (6 bases). Trimming left V 0 bases short and J 10 bases short, with 12 bases between. CDR3 length equals 12 residues. Germline V lookup: CDR1 DFQATT, CDR2 SNEGSKA (reference sequence).

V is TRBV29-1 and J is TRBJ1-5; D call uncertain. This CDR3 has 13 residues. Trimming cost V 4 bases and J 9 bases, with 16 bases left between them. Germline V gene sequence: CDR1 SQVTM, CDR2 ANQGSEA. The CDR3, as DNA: TGCAGCGTTGCGTGGGCAGCAGAGGGGCCCCAGCATTTT. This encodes CSVAWAAEGPQHF.

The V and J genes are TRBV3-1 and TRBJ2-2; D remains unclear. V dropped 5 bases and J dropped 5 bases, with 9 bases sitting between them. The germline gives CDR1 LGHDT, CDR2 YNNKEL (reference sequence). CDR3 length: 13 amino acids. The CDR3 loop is CASSSGITGELFF. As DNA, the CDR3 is TGTGCCAGCAGCTCAGGAATAACCGGGGAGCTGTTTTTT.

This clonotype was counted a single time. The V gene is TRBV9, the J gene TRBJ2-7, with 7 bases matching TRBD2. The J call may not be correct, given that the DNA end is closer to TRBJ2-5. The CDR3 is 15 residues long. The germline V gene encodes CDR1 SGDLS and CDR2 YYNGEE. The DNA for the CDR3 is TGTGCCAGCAACTCCGGGACTACTACCCAAGAGACCCAGTACTTC. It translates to CASNSGTTTQETQYF.

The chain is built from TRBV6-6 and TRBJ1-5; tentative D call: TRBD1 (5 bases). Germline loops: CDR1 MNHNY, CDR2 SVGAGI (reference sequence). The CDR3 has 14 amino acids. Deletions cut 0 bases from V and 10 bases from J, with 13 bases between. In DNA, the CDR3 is TGTGCCAGCAGTTACTCGAATAGGGACGAACCCCAGCATTTT. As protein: CASSYSNRDEPQHF.

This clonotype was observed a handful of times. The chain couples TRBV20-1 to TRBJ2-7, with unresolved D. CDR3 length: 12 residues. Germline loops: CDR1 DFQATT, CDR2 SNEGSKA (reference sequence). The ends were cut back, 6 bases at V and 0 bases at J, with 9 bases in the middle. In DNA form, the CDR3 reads TGCAGTGCAGAGGACCACTCCTACGAGCAGTACTTC. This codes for CSAEDHSYEQYF.

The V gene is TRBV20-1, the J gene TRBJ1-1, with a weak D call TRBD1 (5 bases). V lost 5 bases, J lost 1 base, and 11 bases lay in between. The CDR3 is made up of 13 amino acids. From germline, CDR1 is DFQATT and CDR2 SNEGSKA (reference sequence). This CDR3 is CSAPGGGNTEAFF. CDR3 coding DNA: TGCAGTGCTCCAGGCGGGGGGAACACTGAAGCTTTCTTT.

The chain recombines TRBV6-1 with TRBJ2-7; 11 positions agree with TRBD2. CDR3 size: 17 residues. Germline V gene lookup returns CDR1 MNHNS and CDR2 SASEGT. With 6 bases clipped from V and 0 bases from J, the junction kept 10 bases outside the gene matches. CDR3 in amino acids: CASSLRTSGLSSYEQYF. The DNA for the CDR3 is TGTGCCAGCAGCCTGAGGACTAGCGGGCTCAGCTCCTACGAGCAGTACTTC.

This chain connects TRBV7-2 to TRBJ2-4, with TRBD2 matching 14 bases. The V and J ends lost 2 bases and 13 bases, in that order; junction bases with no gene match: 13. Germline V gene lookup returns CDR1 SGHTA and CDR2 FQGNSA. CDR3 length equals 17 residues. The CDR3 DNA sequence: TGTGCCAGCAGCTTATCAAGTTCGGGGACTAGCGGGGGTCAGCAGTACTTC. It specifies CASSLSSSGTSGGQQYF. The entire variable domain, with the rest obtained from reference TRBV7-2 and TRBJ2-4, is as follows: GAGVSQSPSNKVTEKGKDVELRCDPISGHTALYWYRQSLGQGLEFLIYFQGNSAPDKSGLPSDRFSAERTGGSVSTLTIQRTQQEDSAVYLCASSLSSSGTSGGQQYFGAGTRLSVL.